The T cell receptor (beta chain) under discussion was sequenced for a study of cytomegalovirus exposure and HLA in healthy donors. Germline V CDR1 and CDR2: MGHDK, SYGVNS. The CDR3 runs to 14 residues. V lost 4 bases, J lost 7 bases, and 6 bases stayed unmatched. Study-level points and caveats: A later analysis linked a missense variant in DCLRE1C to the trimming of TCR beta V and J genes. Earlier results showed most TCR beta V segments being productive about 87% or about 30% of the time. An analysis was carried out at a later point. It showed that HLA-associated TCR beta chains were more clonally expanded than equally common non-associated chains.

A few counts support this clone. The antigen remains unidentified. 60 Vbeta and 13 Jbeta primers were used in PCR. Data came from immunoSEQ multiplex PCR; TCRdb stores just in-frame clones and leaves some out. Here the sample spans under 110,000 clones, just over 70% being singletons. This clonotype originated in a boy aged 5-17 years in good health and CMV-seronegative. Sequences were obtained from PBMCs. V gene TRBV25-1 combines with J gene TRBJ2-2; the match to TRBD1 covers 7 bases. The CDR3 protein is CASSVTGTIGELFF. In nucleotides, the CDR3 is TGTGCCAGCAGTGTGACAGGGACCATCGGGGAGCTGTTTTTT.